The rows below give T cell receptor beta chains drawn from one sample of a study of cytomegalovirus exposure and HLA in healthy donors. Profiling relied on immunoSEQ multiplex PCR, and the TCRdb table lists in-frame clones only, not all of them. The sample carries about 180,000 clones, about four fifths recorded once. The sample consisted of PBMCs. The receptor source for this set is a woman aged 18 to 35 in good health and CMV-seropositive. The CDR3 runs from the conserved cysteine through the conserved F or W. A D gene is named only where the DNA matches it firmly. Clone size, where shown, is once, few, many, or a class for clones that have expanded.

CASRRKIGTTTSYEQYF | TGCGCCAGCAGACGTAAAATCGGGACTACAACCTCCTACGAGCAGTACTTC | TRBD2 | TRBV10-1 | NA | TRBJ2-7
CASEGNTEAFF | TGTGCCAGCGAGGGTAACACTGAAGCTTTCTTT | NA | TRBV6-6 | NA | TRBJ1-1
CASSDRRSASYEQYF | TGTGCCAGCAGTGATCGGCGCAGCGCGTCCTACGAGCAGTACTTC | NA | TRBV2 | NA | TRBJ2-7
CASSLDRMGFGVNYGYTF | TGCGCCAGCAGCTTGGACAGGATGGGTTTTGGTGTTAACTATGGCTACACCTTC | NA | TRBV5-1 | NA | TRBJ1-2
CAWGSYSNQPQHF | TGTGCCTGGGGCAGTTATAGCAATCAGCCCCAGCATTTT | NA | TRBV30 | NA | TRBJ1-5
CASSPLGQGQRANVLTF | TGTGCCAGCAGTCCCCTAGGACAGGGACAAAGGGCCAACGTCCTGACTTTC | TRBD1 | TRBV27 | NA | TRBJ2-6
CASSYYRESGYTF | TGTGCCAGCAGTTATTACAGGGAAAGTGGCTACACCTTC | NA | TRBV6-5 | once | TRBJ1-2
CAISDLPDTGELFF | TGTGCCATCAGTGATCTTCCGGACACCGGGGAGCTGTTTTTT | NA | TRBV10-3 | NA | TRBJ2-2
CASSIGRMNYGYTF | TGTGCCAGTAGTATTGGCAGGATGAACTATGGCTACACCTTC | NA | TRBV19 | NA | TRBJ1-2
CASSYSRGLNSPLHF | TGTGCCAGCAGTTACTCGAGAGGGCTTAATTCACCCCTCCACTTT | NA | TRBV6-5 | NA | TRBJ1-6
CASSRTQGNYGYTF | TGTGCCAGCAGTCGTACGCAGGGGAACTATGGCTACACCTTC | NA | TRBV6-5 | NA | TRBJ1-2
CAWIQAQAFF | TGTGCCTGGATCCAGGCGCAAGCTTTCTTT | NA | TRBV30 | NA | TRBJ1-1
CASSINRDEKLFF | TGTGCCAGTAGTATAAACAGGGATGAAAAACTGTTTTTT | NA | TRBV19 | once | TRBJ1-4
CASSLAPGGSPLHF | TGTGCCAGCAGCTTAGCTCCAGGGGGTTCACCCCTCCACTTT | TRBD1 | TRBV7-9 | NA | TRBJ1-6
CASSISAMYSNQPQHF | TGTGCCAGTAGTATATCCGCTATGTATAGCAATCAGCCCCAGCATTTT | NA | TRBV19 | NA | TRBJ1-5
CASSSGLAKYNEQFF | TGTGCCAGCAGCTCCGGACTAGCGAAGTACAATGAGCAGTTCTTC | TRBD2 | TRBV5-6 | NA | TRBJ2-1
CSASLHTQYF | TGCAGCGCCTCCCTACATACGCAGTATTTT | NA | TRBV29-1 | few | TRBJ2-3
CASSLVTVGTNYGYTF | TGTGCCAGCAGCTTGGTAACAGTTGGTACTAACTATGGCTACACCTTC | NA | TRBV5-6 | NA | TRBJ1-2
CASSYTARGGYTF | TGTGCCAGCAGTTACACTGCACGGGGGGGCTACACCTTC | NA | TRBV6-5 | few | TRBJ1-2
CASSLDGGIGLNSPLHF | TGTGCCAGCAGCTTAGACGGGGGTATCGGGTTAAATTCACCCCTCCACTTT | NA | TRBV7-9 | NA | TRBJ1-6
CASSPRQERNSPLHF | TGCGCCAGCAGCCCAAGACAGGAAAGGAATTCACCCCTCCACTTT | NA | TRBV5-1 | NA | TRBJ1-6
CASSLASGTSTSDTQYF | TGTGCCAGCAGTTTAGCTTCCGGGACTAGCACGTCGGATACGCAGTATTTT | TRBD2 | TRBV28 | NA | TRBJ2-3
CASSMGQGNTEAFF | TGTGCCAGTAGTATGGGACAGGGGAACACTGAAGCTTTCTTT | TRBD1 | TRBV19 | NA | TRBJ1-1
CASSQRDRDNSPLHF | TGCGCCAGCAGCCAAAGGGACAGGGATAATTCACCCCTCCACTTT | TRBD1 | TRBV5-1 | NA | TRBJ1-6
CASSTAGYNEQFF | TGTGCCAGCAGTACGGCGGGCTACAATGAGCAGTTCTTC | NA | TRBV27 | NA | TRBJ2-1
CSVVPGTEAFF | TGCAGCGTTGTTCCAGGCACTGAAGCTTTCTTT | NA | TRBV29-1 | NA | TRBJ1-1